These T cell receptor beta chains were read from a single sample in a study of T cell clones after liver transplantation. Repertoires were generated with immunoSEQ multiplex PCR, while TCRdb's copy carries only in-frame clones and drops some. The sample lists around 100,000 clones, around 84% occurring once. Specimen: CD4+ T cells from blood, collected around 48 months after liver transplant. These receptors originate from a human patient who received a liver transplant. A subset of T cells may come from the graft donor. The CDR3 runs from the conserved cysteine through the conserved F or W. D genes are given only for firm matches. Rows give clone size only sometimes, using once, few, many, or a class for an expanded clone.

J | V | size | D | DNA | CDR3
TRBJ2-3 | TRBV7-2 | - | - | TGTGCCAGCAGCTTAGTTATCACAGATACGCAGTATTTT | CASSLVITDTQYF
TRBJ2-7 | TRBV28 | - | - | TGTGCCAGCAGCACCCTTGTCAGTCCTTACGAGCAGTACTTC | CASSTLVSPYEQYF
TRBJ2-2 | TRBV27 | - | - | TGTGCCAGCAGTCCACGCGTGTTGGGGGAGCTGTTTTTT | CASSPRVLGELFF
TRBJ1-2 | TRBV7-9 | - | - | TGTGCCAGCAGCTTAGCGTCGGAGGGCTACACCTTC | CASSLASEGYTF
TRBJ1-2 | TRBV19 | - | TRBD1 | TGTGCCAGTAGTCCCGGGACAGCAACGGATGGCTACACCTTC | CASSPGTATDGYTF
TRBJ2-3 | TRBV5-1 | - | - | TGCGCCAGCAGCCTTAGACAGGGCACAGATACGCAGTATTTT | CASSLRQGTDTQYF
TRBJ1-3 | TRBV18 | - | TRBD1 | TGTGCCAGCTCACCCGGACAGGTCTCTGGAAACACCATATATTTT | CASSPGQVSGNTIYF
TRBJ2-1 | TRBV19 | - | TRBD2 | TGTGCCAGTAGTATGGCCAGCGGGAACAGGAATGAGCAGTTCTTC | CASSMASGNRNEQFF
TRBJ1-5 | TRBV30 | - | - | TGTGCCTGGAGTCCTCCCGGGGGGCTCAATCAGCCCCAGCATTTT | CAWSPPGGLNQPQHF
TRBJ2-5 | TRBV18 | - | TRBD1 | TGTGCCAGCTCACAACAGGGGGGAGAGACCCAGTACTTC | CASSQQGGETQYF
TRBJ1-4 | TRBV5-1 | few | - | TGCGCCAGCAGCTTGTCTTTTGGAGCAACTAATGAAAAACTGTTTTTT | CASSLSFGATNEKLFF
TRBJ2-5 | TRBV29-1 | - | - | TGCAGCGGTTCCAGGGGTCAAGAGACCCAGTACTTC | CSGSRGQETQYF
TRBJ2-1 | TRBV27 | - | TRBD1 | TGTGCCAGCAGTTCCCCGGGACAGCCTTCCAATGAGCAGTTCTTC | CASSSPGQPSNEQFF
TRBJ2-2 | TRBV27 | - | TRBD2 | TGTGCCAGCAGTTTTTTAGGGAGGGGAGCTAGGGTGTTTTTT | CASSFLGRGARVFF
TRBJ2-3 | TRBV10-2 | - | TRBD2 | TGCGCCAGCGGGACTAGCGGGCATCAAGATACGCAGTATTTT | CASGTSGHQDTQYF
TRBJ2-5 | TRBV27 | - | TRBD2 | TGTGCCAGCAGTTTAGGCGGGGGAGGGGAGACCCAGTACTTC | CASSLGGGGETQYF
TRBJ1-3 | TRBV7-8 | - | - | TGTGCCAGCAGCTTAGGTAGCTCTGGAAACACCATATATTTT | CASSLGSSGNTIYF
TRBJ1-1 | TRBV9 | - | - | TGTGCCAGCAGCGTAGAGGGACACGCTAACACTGAAGCTTTCTTT | CASSVEGHANTEAFF
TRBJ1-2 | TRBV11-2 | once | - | TGTGCCAGCAGCTTAGATTTCGATAGGGCCTATGGCTACACCTTC | CASSLDFDRAYGYTF
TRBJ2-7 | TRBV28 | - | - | TGTGCCAGCAGTTATGAGGGAGGAAGAGTCGAGCAGTACTTC | CASSYEGGRVEQYF
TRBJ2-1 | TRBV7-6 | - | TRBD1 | TGTGCCAGCACCCGGACAGGGGGCCAGCAGTTCTTC | CASTRTGGQQFF
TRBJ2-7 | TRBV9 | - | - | TGTGCCAGCAGCCCCACACAGGGATTGACCCCATACGAGCAGTACTTC | CASSPTQGLTPYEQYF
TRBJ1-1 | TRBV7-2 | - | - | TGTGCCAGCAGCTTAGCAGTGATGAACACTGAAGCTTTCTTT | CASSLAVMNTEAFF